This paragraph covers one TCR beta chain sequence. Only a few counts were recorded for this clone. Its antigen is unknown. Base qualities are not at hand, and no much larger clone is one base apart. Other DNA sequences within the sample encode an identical CDR3. The CDR3 regions of human TCRbeta chains were analyzed by immunosequencing. In the authors' own workflow: Repertoire TCRs were matched against a reference library of SARS-CoV-2-specific TCRs generated with the MIRA antigen-specificity platform. Breadth was defined as the fraction of unique TCRs that were SARS-CoV-2-associated, and depth was defined as the fraction of total T cells that were SARS-CoV-2-associated. Using the MIRA data, each spike-specific TCR was assigned both to the spike region to which the TCR was reactive and to a CD4 or CD8 class. Log10-transformed breadth and depth values were compared by one-way ANOVA with Sidak's multiple comparisons tests. TCRdb obtained this table from immuneACCESS and retained in-frame rearrangements with V and J assigned. These tables miss some clones; where compared with another copy, unresolved V genes account for less than half of the shortfall, and the remainder is unexplained. The V and J calls and clone size come from that table; D and trimming were worked out from the DNA. The sample table contains about 270,000 clones; only one count was recorded for about 94% of them. 0.5% to 0.65% of the sample lies in the top ten.

The time point label of this sample denotes: about 28 days (+/-7) after the second vaccine dose. AZD1222 recipients whose second dose came at about 4 weeks and those whose second dose came at about 12 weeks were combined into one group, since spike-specific TCR depth and breadth did not differ between the two schedules. Vaccinee samples came from UK trials COV001 and COV002, including a single-blind randomized controlled phase 2/3 trial of AZD1222 (ChAdOx1 nCoV-19) in healthy adults. For TCRbeta chain sequencing, PBMC samples were collected from trial participants at day 0 and at day 28 after the second dose. Reading from cysteine to phenylalanine, the CDR3 counts 11 amino acids. Just the 33-base CDR3 DNA is kept, in frame starting at base 1. As encoded in the germline V gene, CDR1 is SNHLY while CDR2 is FYNNEI. Trimming at the junction amounts to 6 bases on V and 1 base on J, and the germline ends lie 3 bases apart.

The data are from a study of T cell responses to AZD1222 COVID-19 vaccine (dated by TCRdb to the early 2020s). Background for the entire study: TCR sequencing was performed for approximately 240 trial participants, of whom about 210 were given two doses of AZD1222 and approximately 26 were given two doses of MenACWY control vaccine. Trial participants were enrolled by age into subgroups of 18-55, 56-69 and 70-plus years, and about 150, 27 and 61 TCR-sequenced participants, respectively, were included in these subgroups. Findings and caveats that apply to the study as a whole: After two AZD1222 doses, both the breadth and the depth of spike-specific TCRs were significantly higher than at day 0 and than in MenACWY recipients. Conclusions about previously exposed vaccinees were limited because only 5 or 6 AZD1222 recipients were SARS-CoV-2 seropositive at baseline. No day 14 peak-response samples were available, so repertoires were characterized only after the peak T cell response. Vaccine-associated CD4 TCRs spanned the whole spike protein, with dominant responses in regions 160-218 and 743-854. Participants were mostly white British and included more females than males, and it was suggested by the authors that clonal diversity may have been underestimated. Reportedly, close to half of the unique spike-specific TCRs recognized epitopes lying outside the regions that are mutated in the B.1.351 and B.1.1.7 variants. The 56-69-year group was small, and its depth increase did not reach significance, likely because of low power.

Material: peripheral blood, obtained 28 days after the second AZD1222 dose. The source of this sequence is an adult who received the AZD1222 COVID-19 vaccine. Recombination connected TRBV2 to TRBJ1-1, with the D gene call left open. The CDR3 loop reads CASRQNTEAFF. The DNA sequence is as follows: TGTGCCAGCAGACAGAACACTGAAGCTTTCTTT.